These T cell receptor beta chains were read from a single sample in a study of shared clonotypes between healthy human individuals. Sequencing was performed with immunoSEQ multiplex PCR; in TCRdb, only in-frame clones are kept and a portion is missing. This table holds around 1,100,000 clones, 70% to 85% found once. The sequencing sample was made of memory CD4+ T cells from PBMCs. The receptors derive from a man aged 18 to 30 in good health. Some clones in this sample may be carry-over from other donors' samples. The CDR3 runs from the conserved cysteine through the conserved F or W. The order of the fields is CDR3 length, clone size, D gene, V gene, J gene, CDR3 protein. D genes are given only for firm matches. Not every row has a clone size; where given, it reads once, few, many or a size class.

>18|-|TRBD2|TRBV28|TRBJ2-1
CASSFLFRGSRSYNEQFF
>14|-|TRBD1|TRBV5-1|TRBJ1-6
CASSSGQGNSPLHF
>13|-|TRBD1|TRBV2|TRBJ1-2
CASSGRDRAGYTF
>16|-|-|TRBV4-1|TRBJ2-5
CASSKKPPPPQETQYF
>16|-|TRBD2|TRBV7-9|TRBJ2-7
CASSQDGTSGAYEQYF
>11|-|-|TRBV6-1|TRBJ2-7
CASSEWAEQYF
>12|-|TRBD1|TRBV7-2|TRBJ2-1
CASSSPQGIAFF
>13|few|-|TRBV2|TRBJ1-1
CASSEGTRTEAFF
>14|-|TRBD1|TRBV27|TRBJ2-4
CASSDPRDRGREYF
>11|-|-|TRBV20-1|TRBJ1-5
CSARGNQPQHF
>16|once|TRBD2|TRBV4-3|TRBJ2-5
CASSMGIAGAVETQYF
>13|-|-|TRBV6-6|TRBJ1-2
CASHRDSNYGYTF
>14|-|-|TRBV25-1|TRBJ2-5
CASSVSDLQETQYF
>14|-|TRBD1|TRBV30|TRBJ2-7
CAWSYGTDGYEQYF
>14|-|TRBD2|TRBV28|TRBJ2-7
CASRAAGGSYEQYF
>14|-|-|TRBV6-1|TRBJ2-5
CASSEWAPGETQYF
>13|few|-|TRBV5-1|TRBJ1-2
CASSLTENYGYTF
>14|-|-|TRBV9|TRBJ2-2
CASSVQASAGELFF
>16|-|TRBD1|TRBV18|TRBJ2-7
CASSLLPGTANYEQYF
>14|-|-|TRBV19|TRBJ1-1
CASSNRWGNTEAFF
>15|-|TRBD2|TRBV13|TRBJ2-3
CASSLVLAGADTQYF
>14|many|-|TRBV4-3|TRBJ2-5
CASSPHRGGETQYF
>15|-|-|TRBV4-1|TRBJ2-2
CASSQLNLNTGELFF
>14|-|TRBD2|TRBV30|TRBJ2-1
CAWKKAGAYNEQFF
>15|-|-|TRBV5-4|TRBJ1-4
CASSPDGTRGEKLFF
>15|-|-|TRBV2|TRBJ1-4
CASRGGGAWNEKLFF
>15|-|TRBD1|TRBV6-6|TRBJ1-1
CASSYRTGGRTEAFF
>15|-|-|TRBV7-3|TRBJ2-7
CASSPPGTGTSEQYF
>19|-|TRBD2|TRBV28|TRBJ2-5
CASSPTPLGLAGQQETQYF
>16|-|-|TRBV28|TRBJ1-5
CASSPSGMGISQPQHF
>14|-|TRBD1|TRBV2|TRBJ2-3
CASSPGQGRNTQYF
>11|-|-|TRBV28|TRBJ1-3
CASSLRNTIYF
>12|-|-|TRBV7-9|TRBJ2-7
CAWGQAFYEQYF
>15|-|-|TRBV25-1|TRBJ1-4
CASSSPRQVGGKLFF
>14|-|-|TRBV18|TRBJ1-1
CASSPSVGAGEAFF
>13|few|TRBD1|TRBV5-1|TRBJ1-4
CASSFRGQEKLFF
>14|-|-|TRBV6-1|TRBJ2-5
CASSEMASARTQYF
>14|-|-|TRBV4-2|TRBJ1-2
CASSQSVMVHGYTF
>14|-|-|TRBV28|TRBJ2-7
CASSLRPLHGEQYF
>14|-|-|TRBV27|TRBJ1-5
CASSFRGMIQPQHF
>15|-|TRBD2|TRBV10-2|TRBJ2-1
CASSDRIAGYNEQFF
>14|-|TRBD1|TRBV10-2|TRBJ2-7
CASNRDRDLNEQYF
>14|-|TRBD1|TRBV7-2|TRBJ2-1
CASSLGQGWVEQFF
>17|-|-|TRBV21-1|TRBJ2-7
CASSKVIRAGGVYEQYF
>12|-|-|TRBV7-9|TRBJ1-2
CASSVAGYGYTF
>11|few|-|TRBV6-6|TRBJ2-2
CASSGTGELFF
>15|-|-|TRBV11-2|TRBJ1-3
CASRNSRGRGNTIYF
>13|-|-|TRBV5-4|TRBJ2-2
CASSLGYSGELFF
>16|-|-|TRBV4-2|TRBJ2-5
CASSQVAGTFQETQYF